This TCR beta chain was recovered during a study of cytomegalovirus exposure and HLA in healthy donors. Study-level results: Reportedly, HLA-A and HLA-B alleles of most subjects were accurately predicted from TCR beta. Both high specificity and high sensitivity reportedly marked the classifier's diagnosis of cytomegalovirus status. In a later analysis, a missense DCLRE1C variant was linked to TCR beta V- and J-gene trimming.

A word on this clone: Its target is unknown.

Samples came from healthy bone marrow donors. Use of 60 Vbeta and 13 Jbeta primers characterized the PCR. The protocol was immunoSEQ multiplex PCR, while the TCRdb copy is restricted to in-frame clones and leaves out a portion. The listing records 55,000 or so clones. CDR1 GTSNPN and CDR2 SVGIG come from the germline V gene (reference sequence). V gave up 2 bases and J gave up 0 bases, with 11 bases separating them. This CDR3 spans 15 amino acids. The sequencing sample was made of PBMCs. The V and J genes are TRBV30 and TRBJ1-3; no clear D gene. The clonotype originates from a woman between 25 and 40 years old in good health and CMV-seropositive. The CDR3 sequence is CAWSPRSYSGNTIYF. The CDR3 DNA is TGTGCCTGGAGTCCCAGGTCCTACTCTGGAAACACCATATATTTT.